The 15 T cell receptor beta chains given below trace back to one sample, sequenced in a study of blood T cell repertoires in COVID-19. Repertoires were generated with immunoSEQ multiplex PCR, while TCRdb's copy carries only in-frame clones and drops some. This sample has 250,000 to 300,000 clones, with around 83% found just once. Sequencing was carried out using peripheral blood. All receptors come from a man older than 75 with acute or convalescent COVID-19.

The count of this clone is one. The V call is TRBV6-5, the J call TRBJ2-7; D perhaps matches TRBD2 (6 bases). The length of the CDR3 is 14 residues. V dropped 7 bases and J dropped 2 bases, with 15 bases sitting between them. Germline V gene lookup returns CDR1 MNHEY and CDR2 SVGAGI. As DNA, the CDR3 is TGTGCCAGCAACCCGACGGGAGCGACCTACGAGCAGTACTTC. This encodes CASNPTGATYEQYF.

The chain is built from TRBV5-1 and TRBJ1-6, with TRBD1 matching over 11 bases. V lost 4 bases, J lost 9 bases, and 6 bases stayed unmatched. The length of the CDR3 is 15 residues. Germline CDR1 reads SGHRS; CDR2 reads YFSETQ. The CDR3 coding sequence is TGCGCCAGCAGCGGCGGGACAGGGGGTCTTTCACCCCTCCACTTT. Translated: CASSGGTGGLSPLHF.

This chain uses TRBV7-9 with TRBJ2-3, with 9 positions matching TRBD1. Germline V lookup: CDR1 SEHNR, CDR2 FQNEAQ (reference sequence). The CDR3 length is 18 residues. The J segment lost 0 bases and the V segment lost 1 base, leaving 8 bases of the junction unmatched. The CDR3 spells CASSLVLSGTGSTDTQYF. As DNA, the CDR3 is TGTGCCAGCAGCTTAGTATTGTCGGGGACAGGGAGCACAGATACGCAGTATTTT. Filled out from reference TRBV7-9 and TRBJ2-3, the complete variable domain reads DTGVSQNPRHKITKRGQNVTFRCDPISEHNRLYWYRQTLGQGPEFLTYFQNEAQLEKSRLLSDRFSAERPKGSFSTLEIQRTEQGDSAMYLCASSLVLSGTGSTDTQYFGPGTRLTVL.

The chain recombines TRBV14 with TRBJ2-2; D perhaps matches TRBD1 (5 bases). The germline V gene has CDR1 SGHDN and CDR2 FVKESK. Trimming took 3 bases from V and 6 from J, leaving 11 bases between them. The CDR3 is made up of 14 amino acids. CDR3 DNA: TGTGCCAGCAGCCAGGTCAGGGTTTCCGGGGAGCTGTTTTTT. Translated, it gives CASSQVRVSGELFF.

The CDR3 reads CASSQATGYSNQPQHF. In DNA, the CDR3 is TGCGCCAGCAGCCAGGCTACAGGGTATAGCAATCAGCCCCAGCATTTT. The chain joins TRBV4-1 to TRBJ1-5, with a weak D call TRBD1 (6 bases). This CDR3 has 16 residues. CDR1 and CDR2 from the germline V gene are MGHRA and YSYEKL. V was pared by 3 bases and J by 0 bases, with 12 bases between.

V is TRBV11-2 and J is TRBJ2-2; 7 bases map to TRBD2. The CDR3 spans 16 residues. J lost 0 bases, V lost 3 bases, and 4 bases had no gene match. Germline CDR1 and CDR2: SGHAT and FQNNGV. The CDR3 reads CASSFGGGSNTGELFF. The CDR3 coding sequence is TGTGCCAGCAGCTTTGGCGGGGGATCGAACACCGGGGAGCTGTTTTTT.

Concerning this clone itself: The same CDR3 is also encoded by other DNA sequences in this sample. The chain links TRBV10-3 to TRBJ2-7; 7 bases map to TRBD1. CDR1 ENHRY and CDR2 SYGVKD come from the germline V gene. There are 13 residues in the CDR3. The junction had 1 base not matched to a gene; V was cut back by 4 bases and J by 1 base. CDR3 loop: CAISGQGSYEQYF. CDR3 nucleotides: TGTGCCATCAGTGGACAGGGTTCCTACGAGCAGTACTTC.

The chain uses TRBV6-1 and TRBJ1-5, with unresolved D. Germline CDR1 is MNHNS and CDR2 is SASEGT. The CDR3 runs to 14 residues. V lost 0 bases, J lost 3 bases, and 6 bases lay in between. CDR3 in DNA: TGTGCCAGCAGTGAAGCTTGGGCCAATCAGCCCCAGCATTTT. Translation: CASSEAWANQPQHF.

This clone was observed a few times. V usage is TRBV28 and J usage is TRBJ2-7; a weak D match, TRBD1 (6 bases). The CDR3 runs 15 residues. The V gene lost 5 bases and the J gene lost 1 base, with 15 bases spanning the gap. Germline V CDR1 and CDR2: MDHEN, SYDVKM. The CDR3 loop reads CASSGPRGRSYEQYF. The CDR3 DNA reads TGTGCCAGCAGTGGACCCAGGGGCCGGTCCTACGAGCAGTACTTC.

The genes are TRBV12-3 or TRBV12-4 and TRBJ1-1, with D uncertain. The V and J ends lost 3 bases and 5 bases respectively, with 7 bases between them. The CDR3 is made up of 12 amino acids. The CDR3 coding sequence is TGTGCCAGCAGTTTGTTCCAGACTGAAGCTTTCTTT. Its translation: CASSLFQTEAFF.

The count of this clone is one. The CDR3 is CASSLGTRDTDTQYF. DNA of the CDR3: TGCGCCAGCAGCTTGGGGACCAGGGACACAGATACGCAGTATTTT. V usage is TRBV5-1 and J usage is TRBJ2-3; TRBD1 is a possible D gene (5 bases). Germline-derived CDR1 and CDR2 are SGHRS and YFSETQ. With 0 bases removed from V and 2 bases from J, the gap between germline ends came to 10 bases. The CDR3 totals 15 residues.

The CDR3 reads CASSLGAGMGTQYF. The CDR3 nucleotides are TGTGCCAGCAGCTTAGGGGCAGGAATGGGGACCCAGTACTTC. This rearrangement joins TRBV7-2 to TRBJ2-5; D gene unclear. Germline V CDR1 and CDR2: SGHTA, FQGNSA. This CDR3 region has 14 residues. The ends were cut back, 1 base at V and 7 bases at J, with 13 bases in the middle.

This clone has more than one count but fewer than ten. The J gene is TRBJ1-3, the V gene TRBV7-9; 7 positions agree with TRBD1. The V and J ends lost 4 bases and 3 bases, in that order; junction bases with no gene match: 6. Germline V gives CDR1 SEHNR, CDR2 FQNEAQ (reference sequence). This CDR3 has 15 amino acids. In DNA form, the CDR3 reads TGTGCCAGCAGCTCCTGGGACAGCCTTGGAAACACCATATATTTT. Translated, it gives CASSSWDSLGNTIYF.

This chain uses TRBV5-4 with TRBJ2-7; maybe TRBD2 (7 bases). This CDR3 region has 15 residues. Looked up from germline, CDR1 is SGHNT and CDR2 is YYREEE (reference sequence). Between the trimmed V and J ends, which lost 3 bases and 1 base, there was a span of 14 bases. The CDR3 region has the DNA TGTGCCAGCAGCTCGACGGGGGGCGGTTCCTACGAGCAGTACTTC. Its protein is CASSSTGGGSYEQYF.

The rearrangement uses TRBV19 and TRBJ2-1; 9 bases fit TRBD2. The trim removed 3 bases at V and 7 bases at J, leaving 4 bases unmatched. Germline V CDR1 and CDR2: LNHDA, SQIVND (reference sequence). This CDR3 is built from 14 residues. The CDR3 here is CASSILAGGNEQFF. CDR3 coding DNA: TGTGCCAGTAGTATTTTGGCGGGAGGGAATGAGCAGTTCTTC.